The 32 T cell receptor beta chains below come from one sample, sequenced in a study of CD8 T cells in Susac syndrome. With random hexamers, reverse transcription was performed on roughly 0.5 to 1 ug of RNA. TCRdb re-called the immunoSEQ multiplex PCR reads with MiXCR, one entry per CDR3 protein. The table lists fewer than 250,000 distinct CDR3 sequences, about 93% of them singletons. Sequencing used CD8+ T cells from PBMCs. Source of these receptors: a human donor with multiple sclerosis.

This chain uses TRBV19 with TRBJ2-5; TRBD2 agrees at 7 bases. The CDR3 runs 16 residues. Germline CDR1 is LNHDA and CDR2 is SQIVND (reference sequence). The junction had 16 bases not matched to a gene; V was cut back by 5 bases and J by 7 bases. CDR3 sequence reads: CASSYRDYERVGTQYF. The CDR3, as DNA: TGTGCCAGTAGTTACCGGGACTATGAACGGGTGGGGACCCAGTACTTC.

The CDR3 DNA reads as TGCGCCAGCAGTCAATCGTCGGGGGGCGGGACGGGTGGCTACACCTTC. Its translation: CASSQSSGGGTGGYTF. The gene calls are TRBV23-1 and TRBJ1-2, with a possible D match to TRBD1 (6 bases). TRBV23-1 carries the ORF label, with uncertain function. CDR3 length: 16 amino acids. Trimming removed 0 bases at V and 7 bases at J, with 18 bases between.

The gene calls are TRBV12-5 and TRBJ1-1; 11 bases match TRBD1. CDR1 LGHNT and CDR2 FRNRAP come from the germline V gene. CDR3 size: 15 residues. Trimming cost V 1 base and J 4 bases; bases outside gene matches: 2. Written as DNA, the CDR3 is TGTGCTAGTGGTTTGGGGACAGGGGGCGGCACTGAAGCTTTCTTT. Protein product: CASGLGTGGGTEAFF. The full variable domain, with the rest looked up from reference TRBV12-5 and TRBJ1-1, is DARVTQTPRHKVTEMGQEVTMRCQPILGHNTVFWYRQTMMQGLELLAYFRNRAPLDDSGMPKDRFSAEMPDATLATLKIQPSEPRDSAVYFCASGLGTGGGTEAFFGQGTRLTVV.

The genes are TRBV25-1 and TRBJ2-1, with 14 bases aligning to TRBD2. Trimming removed 7 bases from V and 3 bases from J; junction bases left unmatched: 8. The length of the CDR3 is 17 residues. In germline, CDR1 is MGHDK, CDR2 SYGVNS. DNA for the CDR3: TGTGCCAGCAAGCGGACTAGCGGGGGGCTAAACTACAATGAGCAGTTCTTC. It translates to CASKRTSGGLNYNEQFF.

This chain connects TRBV6-5 to TRBJ2-1, with TRBD2 as a possible D gene (5 bases). V was cut by 11 bases and J by 5 bases, with 16 bases left in between. Germline-derived CDR1 and CDR2 are MNHEY and SVGAGI. The CDR3 contains 13 residues. CDR3 nucleotide sequence: TGTGCCGCCGGACTTGGGTTTGACAATGAGCAGTTCTTC. Encoded protein: CAAGLGFDNEQFF.

The chain combines TRBV29-1 with TRBJ2-1; D may be TRBD2 (5 bases). The CDR3 extends over 11 amino acids. Trimming stripped 6 bases from V and 8 bases from J, with 11 bases between. Per the germline V gene, CDR1 is SQVTM and CDR2 is ANQGSEA. The CDR3 region is CSVPSGDEQFF. CDR3 coding DNA: TGCAGCGTCCCGTCCGGGGATGAGCAGTTCTTC.

The V and J genes are TRBV20-1 and TRBJ2-7; the match to TRBD2 covers 9 bases. This CDR3 has 14 residues. V dropped 3 bases and J dropped 2; count of bases not matched to a gene: 5. Per germline, CDR1 DFQATT and CDR2 SNEGSKA (reference sequence). In DNA, the CDR3 is TGCAGTGCTAGCCCGACTAGCGGAGCCTACGAGCAGTACTTC. This codes for CSASPTSGAYEQYF.

The V call is TRBV4-2, the J call TRBJ2-1, with 11 bases that match TRBD2. In germline, CDR1 is LGHNA, CDR2 YNFKEQ. The CDR3 extends over 16 amino acids. The V segment lost 1 base and the J segment 8 bases; nucleotides outside the gene matches: 7. The CDR3 spells CASSQVGLAGGDEQFF. DNA for the CDR3: TGTGCCAGCAGCCAAGTTGGGCTAGCGGGAGGCGATGAGCAGTTCTTC.

The genes are TRBV27 and TRBJ2-6; D ambiguous. Between the trimmed V and J ends, which lost 6 bases and 0 bases, there was a span of 9 bases. The CDR3 sequence is 15 residues long. Germline-derived CDR1 and CDR2 are MNHEY and SMNVEV (reference sequence). This CDR3 is CASSDLLSGANVLTF. The CDR3 DNA sequence: TGTGCCAGCAGCGACCTCCTCTCTGGGGCCAACGTCCTGACTTTC.

This chain joins TRBV2 and TRBJ2-7; 7 bases line up with TRBD2. This CDR3 spans 12 amino acids. V lost 4 bases, J lost 5 bases, and 2 bases stayed unmatched. Per the germline V gene, CDR1 is SNHLY and CDR2 is FYNNEI. Written as DNA, the CDR3 is TGTGCCAGCAGTGGGGAGGGACACGAGCAGTACTTC. Translation: CASSGEGHEQYF.

This clonotype appeared a single time. The chain uses TRBV4-1 and TRBJ2-7; 9 bases fit TRBD1. This CDR3 contains 15 residues. CDR1 is MGHRA, CDR2 YSYEKL, per germline. V was clipped by 3 bases and J by 4 bases; unmatched bases: 7. The CDR3 nucleotides are TGCGCCAGCAGCCACCCGGGACAGGGTAGGTACGAGCAGTACTTC. It codes for CASSHPGQGRYEQYF.

The rearrangement joins TRBV12-3 or TRBV12-4 to TRBJ2-1, with D unresolved. The CDR3 covers 15 residues. V lost 4 bases to trimming and J lost 2 bases, with 12 bases between them. CDR3 sequence (DNA): TGTGCCAGCAGTTCCCCCAGTTCTGCCTACAATGAGCAGTTCTTC. Translation: CASSSPSSAYNEQFF.

This clonotype came up once. This CDR3 reads CASSSSETLTDTQYF. The CDR3 region has the DNA TGTGCCAGCAGCTCTAGCGAGACCCTCACAGATACGCAGTATTTT. J is TRBJ2-3 and V is TRBV9; TRBD2 might be the D (6 bases). V shed 4 bases and J shed 2 bases, with 14 bases lying between them. The CDR3 is 15 residues long. CDR1 is SGDLS and CDR2 is YYNGEE in the germline V gene.

The chain has TRBV12-3 or TRBV12-4 and TRBJ2-7; D not certain. This CDR3 spans 13 amino acids. Trimming shortened V by 2 bases and J by 5 bases, and 10 bases separated the two germline ends. The CDR3 protein is CASSLSPANEQYF. In DNA form, the CDR3 reads TGTGCCAGCAGTTTATCCCCTGCAAACGAGCAGTACTTC.

There are a few counts of this clonotype. The rearrangement joins TRBV29-1 to TRBJ2-1; D possibly corresponds to TRBD2 (5 bases). The germline V gene has CDR1 SQVTM and CDR2 ANQGSEA. The germline V and J ends were trimmed by 0 bases and 6 bases, with 6 bases remaining between them. The CDR3 contains 12 residues. CDR3: CSVEERVNEQFF. CDR3 nucleotide sequence: TGCAGCGTTGAAGAGCGGGTCAATGAGCAGTTCTTC.

This sequence joins TRBV9 and TRBJ2-1, with a possible D match to TRBD1 (7 bases). Trimming removed 6 bases at V and 0 bases at J, with 13 bases between. The CDR3 consists of 15 residues. CDR1 is SGDLS and CDR2 is YYNGEE in the germline V gene. The DNA of the CDR3 is TGTGCCAGCAACGGGGGACAGCCCTCCTACAATGAGCAGTTCTTC. This encodes CASNGGQPSYNEQFF.

CDR3 DNA sequence: TGTGCCATCAGTGATCCGGGGAGGGCCGAACCCTACAATGAGCAGTTCTTC. Translated, it gives CAISDPGRAEPYNEQFF. The J gene is TRBJ2-1, the V gene TRBV10-3, with 7 bases lining up with TRBD2. J was trimmed by 2 bases and V by 3 bases; bases with no gene match: 10. This CDR3 spans 17 amino acids. CDR1 is ENHRY and CDR2 is SYGVKD in the germline V gene.

The chain has TRBV4-1 and TRBJ2-7; 7 positions agree with TRBD2. V dropped 0 bases and J dropped 5; count of bases not matched to a gene: 13. From germline, CDR1 is MGHRA and CDR2 YSYEKL. CDR3 length equals 17 residues. The CDR3 nucleotides read TGCGCCAGCAGCCAAGATCCCGGGCCCAGCGGGACGGACGAGCAGTACTTC. Protein: CASSQDPGPSGTDEQYF.

V is TRBV13 and J is TRBJ2-1, with 7 positions matching TRBD2. The CDR3 has 15 amino acids. Germline V lookup: CDR1 PRHDT, CDR2 FYEKMQ (reference sequence). Trimming took 2 bases from V and 7 from J; bases not matched to a gene: 8. The CDR3: CASSLSLGLGNEQFF. In DNA form, the CDR3 reads TGTGCCAGCAGCTTAAGCCTCGGACTAGGGAATGAGCAGTTCTTC.

V is TRBV20-1 and J is TRBJ2-1; D gene uncertain. The CDR3 is 16 residues long. Germline-derived CDR1 and CDR2 are DFQATT and SNEGSKA (reference sequence). The V gene lost 1 base and the J gene lost 0 bases, with 13 bases spanning the gap. Written as DNA, the CDR3 is TGCAGTGCTAGAGTAGGTAGCCCCGGCTCCTACAATGAGCAGTTCTTC. This translates into CSARVGSPGSYNEQFF.

The chain joins TRBV6-2 or TRBV6-3 to TRBJ2-2, with D uncertain. Germline V gives CDR1 MNHEY, CDR2 SVGEGT. CDR3 length: 15 residues. The V end lost 7 bases, the J end lost 0 bases, and 12 bases lay between the germline ends. CDR3 nucleotides: TGTGCCAGCACCCAGATGGGTCCGAACACCGGGGAGCTGTTTTTT. Residues: CASTQMGPNTGELFF.

The count of this clonotype is one. The rearrangement links TRBV6-5 to TRBJ1-1; D is perhaps TRBD1 (5 bases). V was cut by 7 bases and J by 7 bases, with 10 bases left in between. This CDR3 spans 11 amino acids. Germline values: CDR1 MNHEY, CDR2 SVGAGI. The CDR3 region has the DNA TGTGCCAGCATAGAGGGGTTTGAAGCTTTCTTT. It codes for CASIEGFEAFF.

This clonotype has only one observation. The chain recombines TRBV30 with TRBJ2-2, with 8 bases that match TRBD1. The germline CDR1 and CDR2 sequences are GTSNPN and SVGIG (reference sequence). The CDR3 is 15 amino acids. Germline trimming cut 3 bases from V and 5 bases from J; bases unmatched to any gene: 8. This chain's CDR3 is CAWSDRGKETGELFF. In nucleotides, the CDR3 is TGTGCCTGGAGCGACAGGGGCAAGGAGACCGGGGAGCTGTTTTTT.

The V call is TRBV5-6, the J call TRBJ1-1; maybe TRBD1 (5 bases). Germline V CDR1 and CDR2: SGHDT, YYEEEE. This CDR3 is built from 13 residues. The V end lost 0 bases, the J end lost 4 bases, and 7 bases lay between the germline ends. The CDR3 bases are TGTGCCAGCAGCTTGGGGGGACCCACTGAAGCTTTCTTT. This gives the protein CASSLGGPTEAFF. Using reference TRBV5-6 and TRBJ1-1 for the parts outside the CDR3, the full variable domain is DAGVTQSPTHLIKTRGQQVTLRCSPKSGHDTVSWYQQALGQGPQFIFQYYEEEERQRGNFPDRFSGHQFPNYSSELNVNALLLGDSALYLCASSLGGPTEAFFGQGTRLTVV.

In this sample, this clonotype turned up a few times. V usage is TRBV12-5 and J usage is TRBJ2-7, with D unclear. The CDR3 has 12 amino acids. The germline V gene has CDR1 LGHNT and CDR2 FRNRAP. V gave up 0 bases and J gave up 2 bases, with 2 bases separating them. CDR3 in amino acids: CASGLVAYEQYF. The DNA of the CDR3 is TGTGCTAGTGGTTTGGTGGCCTACGAGCAGTACTTC.

This clonotype has a handful of counts. V and J are TRBV28 and TRBJ1-5, with 7 bases fitting TRBD1. The germline V gene has CDR1 MDHEN and CDR2 SYDVKM. The CDR3 length is 13 residues. J was trimmed by 4 bases and V by 8 bases; bases with no gene match: 5. Here the CDR3 reads CASQYRGNQPQHF. As DNA, the CDR3 is TGTGCCAGCCAGTACAGGGGAAATCAGCCCCAGCATTTT.

The genes are TRBV2 and TRBJ2-7; 8 bases are a match to TRBD1. Germline CDR1 reads SNHLY; CDR2 reads FYNNEI. The CDR3 has 13 residues. The V segment lost 9 bases and the J segment 3 bases; nucleotides outside the gene matches: 7. CDR3 sequence: CARGQGGGYEQYF. The DNA for the CDR3 is TGTGCCAGAGGACAGGGAGGAGGCTACGAGCAGTACTTC.

This clonotype was picked up one time. The chain employs TRBV27 and TRBJ2-3; D is tentatively TRBD1 or TRBD2 (5 bases each). Germline V gene lookup returns CDR1 MNHEY and CDR2 SMNVEV (reference sequence). CDR3 size: 13 residues. The V end was cut by 7 bases, the J end by 4 bases, with 12 bases between. The CDR3 DNA reads TGTGCCAGCATGGTTTTGGGGGCAGATACGCAGTATTTT. Protein product: CASMVLGADTQYF.

The chain links TRBV18 to TRBJ2-7; a weak D match, TRBD1 (7 bases). Germline V CDR1 and CDR2: KGHSH, LQKENI. The CDR3 totals 15 residues. V lost 5 bases, J lost 3 bases, and 17 bases lay in between. As DNA, the CDR3 is TGTGCCAGCTCATCCTCCGCGGGACAGCTCTACGAGCAGTACTTC. Translation gives CASSSSAGQLYEQYF.

This clonotype was recorded only once. V gene TRBV30 combines with J gene TRBJ1-1, with D possibly matching TRBD1 (5 bases). CDR3 length: 13 residues. CDR1 is GTSNPN, CDR2 SVGIG, per germline (reference sequence). The V gene lost 4 bases and the J gene lost 3 bases, with 12 bases spanning the gap. In nucleotides, the CDR3 is TGTGCCTGGACGTTGGGGGGTGACACTGAAGCTTTCTTT. It is translated as CAWTLGGDTEAFF.

The chain combines TRBV12-5 with TRBJ1-1; TRBD1 aligns across 7 bases. V was clipped by 6 bases and J by 7 bases; unmatched bases: 8. The CDR3 has 13 amino acids. Per germline, CDR1 LGHNT and CDR2 FRNRAP. CDR3 residues: CASGPTSGGEAFF. The CDR3, as DNA: TGTGCTAGTGGCCCTACGTCAGGGGGTGAAGCTTTCTTT. The full variable domain, with the rest looked up from reference TRBV12-5 and TRBJ1-1, is DARVTQTPRHKVTEMGQEVTMRCQPILGHNTVFWYRQTMMQGLELLAYFRNRAPLDDSGMPKDRFSAEMPDATLATLKIQPSEPRDSAVYFCASGPTSGGEAFFGQGTRLTVV.

V and J are TRBV3-1 and TRBJ1-2, with 8 bases that match TRBD1. The germline CDR1 and CDR2 sequences are LGHDT and YNNKEL (reference sequence). The CDR3 sequence is 15 residues long. V lost 5 bases to trimming and J lost 0 bases; unmatched junction nucleotides: 5. The CDR3 DNA sequence: TGTGCCAGCAGCGATGGACAGGGACCTAACTATGGCTACACCTTC. Translated, it gives CASSDGQGPNYGYTF.